This entry is about one T cell receptor beta chain. The data originate from a study of T cell changes during pregnancy in multiple sclerosis. The repertoire was sequenced with immunoSEQ multiplex PCR; TCRdb's copy has only in-frame clones and lacks some. Here the sample spans about 30,000 clones, under 95% being singletons. The receptor was derived from a female donor with multiple sclerosis, enrolled in a pregnancy study. Sample: CD8+ T cells from peripheral blood mononuclear cells, taken before pregnancy.

The chain's CDR3 is CASSIIPGRGETQYF. DNA of the CDR3: TGTGCCAGTAGTATAATCCCAGGGCGGGGAGAGACCCAGTACTTC. This chain connects TRBV19 to TRBJ2-5, with D tentatively TRBD2 (6 bases). V was cut by 2 bases and J by 4 bases, with 14 bases left in between. Germline V CDR1 and CDR2: LNHDA, SQIVND (reference sequence). The CDR3 length is 15 residues.